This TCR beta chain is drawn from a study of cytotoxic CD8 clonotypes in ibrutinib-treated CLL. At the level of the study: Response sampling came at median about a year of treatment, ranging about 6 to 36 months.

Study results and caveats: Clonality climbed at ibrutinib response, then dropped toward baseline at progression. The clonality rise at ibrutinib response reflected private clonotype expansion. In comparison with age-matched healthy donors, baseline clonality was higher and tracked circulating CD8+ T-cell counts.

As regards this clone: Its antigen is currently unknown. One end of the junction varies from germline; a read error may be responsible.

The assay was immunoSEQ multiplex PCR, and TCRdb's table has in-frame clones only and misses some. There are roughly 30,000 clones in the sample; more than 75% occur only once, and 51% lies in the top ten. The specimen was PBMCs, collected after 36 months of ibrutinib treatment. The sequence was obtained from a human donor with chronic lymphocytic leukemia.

The CDR3 region has the DNA TGTGCCTCACAGGGGGAAGTGACGTTCCTTTTT. It translates to CASQGEVTFLF. V usage is TRBV19 and J usage is TRBJ1-4; the match to TRBD1 covers 8 bases. CDR1 is LNHDA and CDR2 is SQIVND in the germline V gene (reference sequence). There are 11 residues in the CDR3.